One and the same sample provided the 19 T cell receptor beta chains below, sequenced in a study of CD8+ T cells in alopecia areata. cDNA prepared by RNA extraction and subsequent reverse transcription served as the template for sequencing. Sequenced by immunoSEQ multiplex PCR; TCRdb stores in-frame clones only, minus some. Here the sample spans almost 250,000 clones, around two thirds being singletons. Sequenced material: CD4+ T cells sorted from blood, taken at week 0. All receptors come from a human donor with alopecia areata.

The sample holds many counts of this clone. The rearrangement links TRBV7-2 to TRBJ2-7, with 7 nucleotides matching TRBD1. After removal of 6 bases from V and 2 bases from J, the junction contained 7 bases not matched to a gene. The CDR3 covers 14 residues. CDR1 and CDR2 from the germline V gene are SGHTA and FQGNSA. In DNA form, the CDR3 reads TGTGCCAGCAGGCCGGGACAGCCTACCTACGAGCAGTACTTC. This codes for CASRPGQPTYEQYF.

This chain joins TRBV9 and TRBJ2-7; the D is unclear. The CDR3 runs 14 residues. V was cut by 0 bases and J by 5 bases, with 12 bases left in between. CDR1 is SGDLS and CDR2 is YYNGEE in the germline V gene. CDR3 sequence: CASSVASTVNEQYF. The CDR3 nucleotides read TGTGCCAGCAGCGTAGCTTCCACGGTCAACGAGCAGTACTTC.

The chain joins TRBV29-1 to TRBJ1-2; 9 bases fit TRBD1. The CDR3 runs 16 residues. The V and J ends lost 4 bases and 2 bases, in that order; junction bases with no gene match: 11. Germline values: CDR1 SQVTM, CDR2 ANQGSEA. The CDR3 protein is CSVVALRGQGNYGYTF. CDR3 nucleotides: TGCAGCGTTGTTGCCCTCAGAGGACAGGGGAACTATGGCTACACCTTC.

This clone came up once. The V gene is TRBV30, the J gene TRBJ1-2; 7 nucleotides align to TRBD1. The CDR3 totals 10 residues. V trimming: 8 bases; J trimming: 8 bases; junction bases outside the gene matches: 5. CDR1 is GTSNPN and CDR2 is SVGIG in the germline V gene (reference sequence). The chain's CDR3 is CAAWDRGYTF. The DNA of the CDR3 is TGTGCCGCGTGGGACAGAGGCTACACCTTC.

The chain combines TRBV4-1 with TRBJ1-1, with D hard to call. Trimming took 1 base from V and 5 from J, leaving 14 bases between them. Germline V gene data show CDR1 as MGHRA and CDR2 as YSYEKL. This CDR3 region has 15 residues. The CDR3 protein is CASSQVGRFGTEAFF. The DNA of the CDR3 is TGCGCCAGCAGCCAAGTGGGTCGGTTCGGGACTGAAGCTTTCTTT.

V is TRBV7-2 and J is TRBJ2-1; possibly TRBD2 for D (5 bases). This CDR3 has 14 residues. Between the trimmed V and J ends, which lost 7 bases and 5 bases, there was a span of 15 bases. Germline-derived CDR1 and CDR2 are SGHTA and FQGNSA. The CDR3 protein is CASMPPTRHNEQFF. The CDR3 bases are TGTGCCAGCATGCCTCCCACTAGGCACAATGAGCAGTTCTTC.

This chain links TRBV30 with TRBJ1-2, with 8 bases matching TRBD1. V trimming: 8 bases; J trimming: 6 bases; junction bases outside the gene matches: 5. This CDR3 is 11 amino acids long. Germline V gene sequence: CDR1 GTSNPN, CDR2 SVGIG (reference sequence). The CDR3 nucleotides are TGTGCCCGACACAGGGGGAATGGCTACACCTTC. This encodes CARHRGNGYTF. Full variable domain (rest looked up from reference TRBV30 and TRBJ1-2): SQTIHQWPATLVQPVGSPLSLECTVEGTSNPNLYWYRQAAGRGLQLLFYSVGIGQISSEVPQNLSASRPQDRQFILSSKKLLLSDSGFYLCARHRGNGYTFGSGTRLTVV.

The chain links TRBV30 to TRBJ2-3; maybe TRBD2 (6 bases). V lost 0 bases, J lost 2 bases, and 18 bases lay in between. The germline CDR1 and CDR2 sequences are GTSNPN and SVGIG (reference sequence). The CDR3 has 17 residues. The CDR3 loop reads CAWSVPGDSRFTDTQYF. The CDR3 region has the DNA TGTGCCTGGAGTGTACCTGGGGACTCACGATTCACAGATACGCAGTATTTT.

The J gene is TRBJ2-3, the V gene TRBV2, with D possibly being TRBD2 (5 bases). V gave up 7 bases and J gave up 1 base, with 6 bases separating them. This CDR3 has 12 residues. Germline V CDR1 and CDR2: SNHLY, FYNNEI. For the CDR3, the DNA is TGTGCCAGCACCGGGGGCACAGATACGCAGTATTTT. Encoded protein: CASTGGTDTQYF.

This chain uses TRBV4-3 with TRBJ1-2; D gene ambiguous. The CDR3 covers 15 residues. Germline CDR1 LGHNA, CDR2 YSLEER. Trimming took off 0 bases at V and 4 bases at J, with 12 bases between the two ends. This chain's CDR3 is CASSQDRQTTYGYTF. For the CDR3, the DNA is TGCGCCAGCAGCCAAGATAGGCAGACAACCTATGGCTACACCTTC.

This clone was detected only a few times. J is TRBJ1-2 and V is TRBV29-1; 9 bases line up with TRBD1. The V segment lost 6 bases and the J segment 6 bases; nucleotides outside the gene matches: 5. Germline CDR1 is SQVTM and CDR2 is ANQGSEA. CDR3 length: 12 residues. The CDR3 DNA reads TGCAGCGTCCCGGACAGGGGAGATGGCTACACCTTC. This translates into CSVPDRGDGYTF. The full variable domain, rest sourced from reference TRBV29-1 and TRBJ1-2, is SAVISQKPSRDICQRGTSLTIQCQVDSQVTMMFWYRQQPGQSLTLIATANQGSEATYESGFVIDKFPISRPNLTFSTLTVSNMSPEDSSIYLCSVPDRGDGYTFGSGTRLTVV.

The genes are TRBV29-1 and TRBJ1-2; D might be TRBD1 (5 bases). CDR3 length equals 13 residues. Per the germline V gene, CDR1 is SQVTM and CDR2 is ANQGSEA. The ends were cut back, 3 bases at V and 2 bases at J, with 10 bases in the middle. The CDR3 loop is CSVESRVNYGYTF. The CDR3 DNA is TGCAGCGTTGAGTCCAGGGTCAACTATGGCTACACCTTC.

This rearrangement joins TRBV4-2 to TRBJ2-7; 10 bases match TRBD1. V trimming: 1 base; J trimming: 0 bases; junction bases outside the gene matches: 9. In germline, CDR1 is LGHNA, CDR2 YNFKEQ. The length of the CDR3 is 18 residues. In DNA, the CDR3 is TGTGCCAGCAGCCAAGTTCTAAACCGGGACAGGGGCTCCTACGAGCAGTACTTC. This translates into CASSQVLNRDRGSYEQYF.

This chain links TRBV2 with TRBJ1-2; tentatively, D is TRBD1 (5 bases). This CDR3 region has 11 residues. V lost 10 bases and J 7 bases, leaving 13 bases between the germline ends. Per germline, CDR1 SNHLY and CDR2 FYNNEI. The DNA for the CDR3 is TGTGCCACCTGGGGCAGGGTTGGCTACACCTTC. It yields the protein CATWGRVGYTF. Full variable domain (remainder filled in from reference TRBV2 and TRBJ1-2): EPEVTQTPSHQVTQMGQEVILRCVPISNHLYFYWYRQILGQKVEFLVSFYNNEISEKSEIFDDQFSVERPDGSNFTLKIRSTKLEDSAMYFCATWGRVGYTFGSGTRLTVV.

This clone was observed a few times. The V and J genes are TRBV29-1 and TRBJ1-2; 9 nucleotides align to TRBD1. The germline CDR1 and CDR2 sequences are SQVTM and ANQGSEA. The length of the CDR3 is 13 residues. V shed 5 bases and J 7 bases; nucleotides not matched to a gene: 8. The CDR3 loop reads CSVPGQGAGGYTF. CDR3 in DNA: TGCAGCGTTCCGGGACAGGGAGCAGGTGGCTACACCTTC.

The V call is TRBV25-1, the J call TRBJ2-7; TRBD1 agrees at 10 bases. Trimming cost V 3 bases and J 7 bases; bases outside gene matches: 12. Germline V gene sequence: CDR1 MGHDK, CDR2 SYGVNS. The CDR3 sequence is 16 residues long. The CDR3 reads CASSDQSGTGAEEQYF. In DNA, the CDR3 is TGTGCCAGCAGTGACCAATCCGGGACAGGGGCGGAGGAGCAGTACTTC.

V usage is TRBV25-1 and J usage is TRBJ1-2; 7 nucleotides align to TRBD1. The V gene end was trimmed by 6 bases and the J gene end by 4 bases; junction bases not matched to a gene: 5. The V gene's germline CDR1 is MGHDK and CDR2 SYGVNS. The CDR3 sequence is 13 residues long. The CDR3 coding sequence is TGTGCCAGCAGAGGGGACAGTCTCTATGGCTACACCTTC. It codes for CASRGDSLYGYTF.

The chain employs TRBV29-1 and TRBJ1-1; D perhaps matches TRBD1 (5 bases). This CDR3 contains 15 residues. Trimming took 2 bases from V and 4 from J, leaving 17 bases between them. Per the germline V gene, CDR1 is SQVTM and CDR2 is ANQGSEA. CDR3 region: CSVEFGAGWPTEAFF. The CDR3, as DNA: TGCAGCGTTGAATTTGGGGCCGGGTGGCCCACTGAAGCTTTCTTT.

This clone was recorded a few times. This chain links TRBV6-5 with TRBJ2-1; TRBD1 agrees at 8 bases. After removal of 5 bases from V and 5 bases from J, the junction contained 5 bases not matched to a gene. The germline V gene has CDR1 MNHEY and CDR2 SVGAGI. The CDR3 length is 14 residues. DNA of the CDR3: TGTGCCAGCAGTAGACAGGGGTGGGACAATGAGCAGTTCTTC. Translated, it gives CASSRQGWDNEQFF.